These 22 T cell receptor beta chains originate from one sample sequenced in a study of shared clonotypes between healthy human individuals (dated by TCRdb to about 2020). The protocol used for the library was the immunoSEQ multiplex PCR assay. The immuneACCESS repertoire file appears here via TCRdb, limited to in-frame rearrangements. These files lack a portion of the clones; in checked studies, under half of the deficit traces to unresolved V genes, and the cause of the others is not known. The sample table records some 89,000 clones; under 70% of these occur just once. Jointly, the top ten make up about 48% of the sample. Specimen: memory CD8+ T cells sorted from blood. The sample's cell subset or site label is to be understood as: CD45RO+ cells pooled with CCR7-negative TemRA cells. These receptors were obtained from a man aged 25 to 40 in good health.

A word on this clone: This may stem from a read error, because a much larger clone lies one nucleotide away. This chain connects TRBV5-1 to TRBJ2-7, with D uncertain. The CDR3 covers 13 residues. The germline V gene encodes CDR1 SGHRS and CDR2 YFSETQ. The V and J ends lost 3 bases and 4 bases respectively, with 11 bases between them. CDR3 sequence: CASSSNREYEQYF. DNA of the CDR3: TGCGCCAGCAGCTCGAACAGAGAGTACGAGCAGTACTTC.

The CDR3 nucleotides are TGTGCCAGCAGTGGCCCCGTTCCGGGGGTAGCAGGGACAGATACGCAGTATTTT. It yields the protein CASSGPVPGVAGTDTQYF. The chain has TRBV25-1 and TRBJ2-3, with D possibly TRBD2 on 6 matching bases. This CDR3 contains 18 residues. CDR1 MGHDK and CDR2 SYGVNS come from the germline V gene. The ends were cut back, 4 bases at V and 3 bases at J, with 23 bases in the middle.

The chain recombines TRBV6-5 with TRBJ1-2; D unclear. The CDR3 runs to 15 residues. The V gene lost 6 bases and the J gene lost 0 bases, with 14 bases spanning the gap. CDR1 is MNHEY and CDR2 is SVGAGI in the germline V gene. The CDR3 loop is CASSNSLGANYGYTF. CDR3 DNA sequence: TGTGCCAGCAGCAACTCCCTTGGTGCTAACTATGGCTACACCTTC.

As DNA, the CDR3 is TGTGCCAGCTCGCAAGACAGTGTCAAACCGATACGGTTTGATACGCAGTATTTT. Protein product: CASSQDSVKPIRFDTQYF. The chain links TRBV18 to TRBJ2-3; maybe TRBD1 (5 bases). CDR3 length: 18 residues. The germline V and J ends were trimmed by 6 bases and 6 bases, with 28 bases remaining between them. The germline V gene has CDR1 KGHSH and CDR2 LQKENI.

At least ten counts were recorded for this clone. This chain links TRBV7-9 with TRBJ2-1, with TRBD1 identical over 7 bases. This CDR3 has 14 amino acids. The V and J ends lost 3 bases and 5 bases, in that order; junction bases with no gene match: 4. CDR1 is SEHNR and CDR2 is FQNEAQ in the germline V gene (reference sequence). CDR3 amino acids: CASSLTGLDNEQFF. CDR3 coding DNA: TGTGCCAGCAGCTTGACAGGGTTGGACAATGAGCAGTTCTTC.

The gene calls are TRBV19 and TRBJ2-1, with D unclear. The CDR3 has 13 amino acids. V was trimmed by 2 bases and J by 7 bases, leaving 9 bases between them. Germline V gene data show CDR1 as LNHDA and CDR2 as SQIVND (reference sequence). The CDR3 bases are TGTGCCAGTAGTATACTAGAAGGGAATGAGCAGTTCTTC. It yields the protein CASSILEGNEQFF.

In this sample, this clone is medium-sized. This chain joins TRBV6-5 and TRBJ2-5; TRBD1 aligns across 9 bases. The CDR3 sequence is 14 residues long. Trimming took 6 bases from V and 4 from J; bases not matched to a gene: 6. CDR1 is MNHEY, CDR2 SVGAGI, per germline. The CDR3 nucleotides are TGTGCCAGCAGCCAGGACAGGGGTTCAGAGACCCAGTACTTC. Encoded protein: CASSQDRGSETQYF.

The CDR3 region has the DNA TGTGCCAGCAGGGTGACAGGGCTAGAGACCCAGTACTTC. This encodes CASRVTGLETQYF. The chain combines TRBV5-4 with TRBJ2-5; 7 bases match TRBD1. After removal of 5 bases from V and 4 bases from J, the junction contained 5 bases not matched to a gene. Germline values: CDR1 SGHNT, CDR2 YYREEE (reference sequence). This CDR3 has 13 amino acids. The full variable domain, completed using reference TRBV5-4 and TRBJ2-5, is ETGVTQSPTHLIKTRGQQVTLRCSSQSGHNTVSWYQQALGQGPQFIFQYYREEENGRGNFPPRFSGLQFPNYSSELNVNALELDDSALYLCASRVTGLETQYFGPGTRLLVL.

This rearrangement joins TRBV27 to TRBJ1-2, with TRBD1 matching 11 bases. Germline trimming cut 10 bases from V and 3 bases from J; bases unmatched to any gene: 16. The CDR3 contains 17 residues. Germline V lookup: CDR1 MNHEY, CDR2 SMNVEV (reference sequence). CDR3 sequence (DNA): TGTGCCACCATGCCGATAGGGACAGGGGGACTCGACTATGGCTACACCTTC. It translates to CATMPIGTGGLDYGYTF.

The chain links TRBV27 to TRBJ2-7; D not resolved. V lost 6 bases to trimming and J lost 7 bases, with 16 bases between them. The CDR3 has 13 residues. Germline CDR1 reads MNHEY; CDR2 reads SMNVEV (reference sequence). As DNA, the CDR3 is TGTGCCAGCAGCCTAGGTCCCTCGCGGGAGCAGTACTTC. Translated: CASSLGPSREQYF.

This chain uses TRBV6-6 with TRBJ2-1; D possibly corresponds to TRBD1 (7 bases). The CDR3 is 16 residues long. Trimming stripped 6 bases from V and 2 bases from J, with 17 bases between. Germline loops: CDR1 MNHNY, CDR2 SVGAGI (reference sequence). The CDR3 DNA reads TGTGCCAGCAGCCAGCCAGGGGGGAGCACCTACAATGAGCAGTTCTTC. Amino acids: CASSQPGGSTYNEQFF.

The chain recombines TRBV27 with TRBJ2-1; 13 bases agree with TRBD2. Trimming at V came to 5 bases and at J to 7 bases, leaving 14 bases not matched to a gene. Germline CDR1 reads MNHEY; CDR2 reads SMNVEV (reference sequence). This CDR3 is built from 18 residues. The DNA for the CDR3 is TGTGCCAGCAGTCCCCACCCGGGACTAGCGGGATTCGGGAATGAGCAGTTCTTC. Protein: CASSPHPGLAGFGNEQFF.

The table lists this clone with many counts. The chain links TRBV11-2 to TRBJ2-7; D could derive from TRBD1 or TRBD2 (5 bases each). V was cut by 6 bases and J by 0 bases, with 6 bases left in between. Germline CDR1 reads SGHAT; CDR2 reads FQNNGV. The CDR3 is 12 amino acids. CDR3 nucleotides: TGTGCCAGCAGGAGGGGCTCCTACGAGCAGTACTTC. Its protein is CASRRGSYEQYF.

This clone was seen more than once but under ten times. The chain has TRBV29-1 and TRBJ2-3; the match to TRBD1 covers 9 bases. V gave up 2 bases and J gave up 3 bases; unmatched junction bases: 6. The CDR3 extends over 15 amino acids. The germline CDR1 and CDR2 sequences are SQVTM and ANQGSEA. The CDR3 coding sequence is TGCAGCGTTGAACCGGACAGGGGTAGGACAGATACGCAGTATTTT. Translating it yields CSVEPDRGRTDTQYF.

The CDR3 region is CASSPLRGRGKVNEQFF. The CDR3 nucleotides are TGTGCCAGCAGCCCCCTACGGGGCAGGGGGAAAGTCAATGAGCAGTTCTTC. The chain links TRBV7-9 to TRBJ2-1, with 7 bases identical to TRBD1. Germline CDR1 and CDR2: SEHNR and FQNEAQ (reference sequence). The CDR3 is 17 amino acids. V dropped 5 bases and J dropped 6; count of bases not matched to a gene: 16.

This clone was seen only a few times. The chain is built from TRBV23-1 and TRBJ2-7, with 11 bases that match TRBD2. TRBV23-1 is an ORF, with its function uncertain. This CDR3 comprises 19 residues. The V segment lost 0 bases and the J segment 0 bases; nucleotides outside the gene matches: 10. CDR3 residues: CASSQSGASGRHFSYEQYF. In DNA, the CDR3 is TGCGCCAGCAGTCAATCCGGGGCTAGCGGGAGGCACTTCTCCTACGAGCAGTACTTC.

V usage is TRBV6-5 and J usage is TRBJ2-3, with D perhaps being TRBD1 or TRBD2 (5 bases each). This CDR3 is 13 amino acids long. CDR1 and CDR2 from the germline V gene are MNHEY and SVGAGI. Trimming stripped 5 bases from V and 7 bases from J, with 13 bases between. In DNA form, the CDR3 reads TGTGCCAGCAGTCAGGGAGCCCGGTATACGCAGTATTTT. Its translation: CASSQGARYTQYF.

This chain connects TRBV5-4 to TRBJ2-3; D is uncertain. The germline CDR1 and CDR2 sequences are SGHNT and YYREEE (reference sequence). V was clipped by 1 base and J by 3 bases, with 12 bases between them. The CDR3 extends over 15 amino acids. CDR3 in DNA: TGTGCCAGCAGCTTGATCAACCCCGTAACAGATACGCAGTATTTT. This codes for CASSLINPVTDTQYF.

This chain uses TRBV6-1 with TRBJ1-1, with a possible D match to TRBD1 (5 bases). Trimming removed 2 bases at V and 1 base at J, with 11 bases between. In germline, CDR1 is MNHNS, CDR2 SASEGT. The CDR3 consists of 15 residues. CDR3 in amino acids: CASSETGRGNTEAFF. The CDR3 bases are TGTGCCAGCAGTGAAACGGGGCGGGGGAACACTGAAGCTTTCTTT.

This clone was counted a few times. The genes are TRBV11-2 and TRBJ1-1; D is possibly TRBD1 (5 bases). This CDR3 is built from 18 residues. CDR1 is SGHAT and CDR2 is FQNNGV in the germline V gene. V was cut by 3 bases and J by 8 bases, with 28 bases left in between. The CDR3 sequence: CASSFPPVGGKGRFEAFF. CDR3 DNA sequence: TGTGCCAGCAGCTTCCCCCCGGTGGGGGGAAAGGGTCGCTTCGAAGCTTTCTTT.

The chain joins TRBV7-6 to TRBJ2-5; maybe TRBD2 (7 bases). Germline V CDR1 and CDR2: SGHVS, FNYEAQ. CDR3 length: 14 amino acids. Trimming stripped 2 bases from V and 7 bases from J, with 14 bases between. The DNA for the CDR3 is TGTGCCAGCAGCTTACGGGGGGCGCGGGGGACCCAGTACTTC. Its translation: CASSLRGARGTQYF.

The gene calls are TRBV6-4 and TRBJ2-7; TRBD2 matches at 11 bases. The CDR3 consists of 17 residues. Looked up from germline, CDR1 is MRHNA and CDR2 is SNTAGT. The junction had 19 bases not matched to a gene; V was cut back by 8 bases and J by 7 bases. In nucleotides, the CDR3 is TGTGCCAGCGACATCACATGTGAGACTAGCGGGGCTGGAGAGCAGTACTTC. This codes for CASDITCETSGAGEQYF.